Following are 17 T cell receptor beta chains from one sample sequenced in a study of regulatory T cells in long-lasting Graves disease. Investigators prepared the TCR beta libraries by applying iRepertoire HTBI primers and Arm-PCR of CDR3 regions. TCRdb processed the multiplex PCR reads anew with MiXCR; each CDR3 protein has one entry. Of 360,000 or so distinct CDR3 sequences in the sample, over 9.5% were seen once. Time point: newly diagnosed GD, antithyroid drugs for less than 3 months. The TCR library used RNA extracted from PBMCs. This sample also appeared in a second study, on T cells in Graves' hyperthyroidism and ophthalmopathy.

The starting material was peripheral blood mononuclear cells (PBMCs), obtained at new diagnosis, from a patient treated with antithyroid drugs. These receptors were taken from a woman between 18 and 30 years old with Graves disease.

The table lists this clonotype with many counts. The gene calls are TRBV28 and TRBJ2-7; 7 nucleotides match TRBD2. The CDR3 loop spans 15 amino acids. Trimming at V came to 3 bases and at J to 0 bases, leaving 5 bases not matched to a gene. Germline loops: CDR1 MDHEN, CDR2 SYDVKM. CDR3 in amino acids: CASSFGRESSYEQYF. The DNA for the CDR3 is TGTGCCAGCAGTTTTGGGCGGGAGAGCTCCTACGAGCAGTACTTC.

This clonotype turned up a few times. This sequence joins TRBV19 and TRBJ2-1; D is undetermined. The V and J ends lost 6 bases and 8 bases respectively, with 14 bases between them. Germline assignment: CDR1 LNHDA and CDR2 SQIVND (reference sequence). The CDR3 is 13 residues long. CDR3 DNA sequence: TGTGCCAGTAGCCTCCGCCATGGGCATGAGCAGTTCTTC. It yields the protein CASSLRHGHEQFF.

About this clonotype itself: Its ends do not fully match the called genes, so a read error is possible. For the CDR3, the DNA is TGCAGCGTGGAAGAGAATAGCAATCAGCCCCAGCATTTT. The encoded protein is CSVEENSNQPQHF. This chain uses TRBV29-1 with TRBJ1-5, with D uncertain. Germline V gene sequence: CDR1 SQVTM, CDR2 ANQGSEA. The CDR3 spans 13 residues.

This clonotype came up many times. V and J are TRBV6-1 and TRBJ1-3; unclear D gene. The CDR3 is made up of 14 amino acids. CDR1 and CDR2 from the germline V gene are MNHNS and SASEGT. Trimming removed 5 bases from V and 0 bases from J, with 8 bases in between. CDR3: CASSNNISGNTIYF. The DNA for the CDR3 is TGTGCCAGCAGTAACAATATCTCTGGAAACACCATATATTTT.

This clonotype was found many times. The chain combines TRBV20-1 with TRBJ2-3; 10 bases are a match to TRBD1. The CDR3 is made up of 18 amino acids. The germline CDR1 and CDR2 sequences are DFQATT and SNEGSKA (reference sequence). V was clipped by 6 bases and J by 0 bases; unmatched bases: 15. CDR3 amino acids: CSAPGQGRALHSTDTQYF. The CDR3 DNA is TGCAGTGCACCGGGACAGGGGAGGGCTCTTCATAGCACAGATACGCAGTATTTT.

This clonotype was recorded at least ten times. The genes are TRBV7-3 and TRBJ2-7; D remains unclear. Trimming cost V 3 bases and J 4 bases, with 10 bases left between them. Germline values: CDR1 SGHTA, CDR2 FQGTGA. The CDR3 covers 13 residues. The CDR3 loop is CASSFERRYEQYV. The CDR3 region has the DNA TGTGCCAGCAGCTTTGAACGGCGTTACGAGCAGTACGTC.

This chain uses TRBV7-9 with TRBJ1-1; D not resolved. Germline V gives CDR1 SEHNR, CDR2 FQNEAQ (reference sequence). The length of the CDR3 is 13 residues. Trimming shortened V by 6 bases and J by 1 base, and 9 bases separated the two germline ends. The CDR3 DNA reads TGTGCCAGCAGAGCAGTTGAGAACACTGAAGCTTTCTTT. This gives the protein CASRAVENTEAFF.

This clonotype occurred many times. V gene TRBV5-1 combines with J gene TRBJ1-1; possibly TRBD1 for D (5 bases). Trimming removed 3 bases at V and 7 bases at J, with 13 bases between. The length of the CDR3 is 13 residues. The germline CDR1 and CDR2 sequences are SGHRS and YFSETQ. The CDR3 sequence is CASSSGTSLEAFF. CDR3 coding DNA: TGCGCCAGCAGCTCCGGGACCAGCCTTGAAGCTTTCTTT.

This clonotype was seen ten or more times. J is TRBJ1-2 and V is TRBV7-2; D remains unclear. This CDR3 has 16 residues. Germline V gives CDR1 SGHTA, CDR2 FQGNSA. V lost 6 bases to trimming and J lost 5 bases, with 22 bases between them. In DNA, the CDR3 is TGTGCCAGCAGAAATACCCGAGGGTCGGCGAGGTATGGCTACACCTTC. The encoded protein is CASRNTRGSARYGYTF.

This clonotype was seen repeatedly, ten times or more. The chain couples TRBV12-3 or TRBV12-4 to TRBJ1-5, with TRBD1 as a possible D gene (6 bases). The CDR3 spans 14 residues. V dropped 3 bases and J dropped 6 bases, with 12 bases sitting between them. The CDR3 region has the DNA TGTGCCAGCAGTTTCAGACAGGCTCTTCAGCCCCAGCATTTT. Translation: CASSFRQALQPQHF.

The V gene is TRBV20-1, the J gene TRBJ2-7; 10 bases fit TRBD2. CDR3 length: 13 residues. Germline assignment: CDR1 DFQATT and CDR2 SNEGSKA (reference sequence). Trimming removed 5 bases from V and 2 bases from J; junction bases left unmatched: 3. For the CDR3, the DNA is TGCAGTGCTTCCCTAGCGGGAGCCTACGAGCAGTACTTC. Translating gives CSASLAGAYEQYF.

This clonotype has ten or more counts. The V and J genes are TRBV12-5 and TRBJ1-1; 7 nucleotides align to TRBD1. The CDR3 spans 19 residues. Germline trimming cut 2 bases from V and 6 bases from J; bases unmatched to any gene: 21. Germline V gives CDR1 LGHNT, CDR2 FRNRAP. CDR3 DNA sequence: TGTGCTAGTGGTTTGCCAGACGACGGCCATAGACAGGGTGACCCTGAAGCTTTCTTT. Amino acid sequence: CASGLPDDGHRQGDPEAFF.

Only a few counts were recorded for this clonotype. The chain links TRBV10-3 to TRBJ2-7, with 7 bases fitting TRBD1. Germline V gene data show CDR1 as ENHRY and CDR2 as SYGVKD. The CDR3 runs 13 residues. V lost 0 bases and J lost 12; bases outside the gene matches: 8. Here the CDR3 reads CAISESARGKRYV. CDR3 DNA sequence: TGTGCCATCAGTGAGTCCGCCAGGGGGAAGCGGTACGTC.

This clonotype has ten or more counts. Written as DNA, the CDR3 is TGCAGTGCTAGGGAGGTCTCCCTGAAAAACATTCAGTACTTC. Translated, it gives CSAREVSLKNIQYF. V is TRBV20-1 and J is TRBJ2-4; D perhaps matches TRBD2 (5 bases). Trimming pared 3 bases from V and 4 bases from J, leaving 13 bases between. Germline assignment: CDR1 DFQATT and CDR2 SNEGSKA (reference sequence). There are 14 residues in the CDR3.

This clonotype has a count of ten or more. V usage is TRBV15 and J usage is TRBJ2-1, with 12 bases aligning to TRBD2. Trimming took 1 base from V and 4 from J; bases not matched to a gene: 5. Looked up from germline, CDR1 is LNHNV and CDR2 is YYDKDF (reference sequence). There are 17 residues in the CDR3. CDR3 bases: TGTGCCACCAGCAGAGTTAAAGGACTAGCGGGATACAATGAGCAGTTCTTC. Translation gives CATSRVKGLAGYNEQFF.

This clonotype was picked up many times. CDR3 in amino acids: CASSRTEIGELFF. In DNA, the CDR3 is TGTGCCAGCAGTCGGACAGAGATCGGGGAGCTGTTTTTT. The chain is built from TRBV6-1 and TRBJ2-2; a weak D match, TRBD1 (6 bases). V was cut by 5 bases and J by 7 bases, with 11 bases left in between. The CDR3 spans 13 residues. Germline CDR1 is MNHNS and CDR2 is SASEGT.

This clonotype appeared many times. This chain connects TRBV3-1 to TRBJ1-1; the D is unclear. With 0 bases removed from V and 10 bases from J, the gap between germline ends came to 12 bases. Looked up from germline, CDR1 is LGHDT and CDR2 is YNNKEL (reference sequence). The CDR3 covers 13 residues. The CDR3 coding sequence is TGTGCCAGCAGCCAAGAGGACCGTCACCCAGCTTTCTTT. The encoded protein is CASSQEDRHPAFF. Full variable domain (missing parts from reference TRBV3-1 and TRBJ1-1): DTAVSQTPKYLVTQMGNDKSIKCEQNLGHDTMYWYKQDSKKFLKIMFSYNNKELIINETVPNRFSPKSPDKAHLNLHINSLELGDSAVYFCASSQEDRHPAFFGQGTRLTVV.